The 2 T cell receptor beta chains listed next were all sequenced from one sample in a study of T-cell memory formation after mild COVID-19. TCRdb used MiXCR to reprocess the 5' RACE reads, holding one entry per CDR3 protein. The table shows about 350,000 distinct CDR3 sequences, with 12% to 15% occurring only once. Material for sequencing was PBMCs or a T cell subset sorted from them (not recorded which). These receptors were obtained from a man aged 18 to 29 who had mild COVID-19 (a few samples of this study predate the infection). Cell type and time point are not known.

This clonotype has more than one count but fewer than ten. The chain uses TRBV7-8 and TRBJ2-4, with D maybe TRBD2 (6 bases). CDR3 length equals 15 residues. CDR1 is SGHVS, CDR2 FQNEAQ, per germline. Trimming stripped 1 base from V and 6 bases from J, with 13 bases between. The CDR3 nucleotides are TGTGCCAGCAGCTTAGGAATGGAGGGCCTAAACATTCAGTACTTC. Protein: CASSLGMEGLNIQYF. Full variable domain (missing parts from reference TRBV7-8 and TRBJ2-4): GAGVSQSPRYKVAKRGQDVALRCDPISGHVSLFWYQQALGQGPEFLTYFQNEAQLDKSGLPSDRFFAERPEGSVSTLKIQRTQQEDSAVYLCASSLGMEGLNIQYFGAGTRLSVL.

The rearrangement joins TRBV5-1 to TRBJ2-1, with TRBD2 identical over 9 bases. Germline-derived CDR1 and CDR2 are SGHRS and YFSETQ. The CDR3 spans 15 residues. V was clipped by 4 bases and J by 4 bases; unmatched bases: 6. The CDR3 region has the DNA TGCGCCAGCAGCAAGGCTAGCGGGGTTTACAATGAGCAGTTCTTC. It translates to CASSKASGVYNEQFF.